This T cell receptor (beta chain) was recorded in a study of CD8 T cells in ankylosing spondylitis. CDR1 is MDHEN, CDR2 SYDVKM, per germline. Trimming cost V 4 bases and J 5 bases, with 17 bases left between them. This CDR3 has 16 amino acids. This clonotype was seen repeatedly, ten times or more. TCRdb recomputed calls from the 5' RACE reads with MiXCR, one row per CDR3 protein. The data show some 130,000 distinct CDR3 sequences, more than 9.5% seen once. This clonotype was sampled from a female donor with ankylosing spondylitis or in good health (not recorded which). Sequencing used blood, either unsorted or a sorted T cell fraction (not recorded which). V gene TRBV28 combines with J gene TRBJ2-2; the D gene is possibly TRBD1 (6 bases). CDR3 residues: CASSSPDSRSTGELFF. CDR3 DNA sequence: TGTGCCAGCAGTTCCCCGGACAGTAGGTCAACCGGGGAGCTGTTTTTT.